This TCR beta chain was recovered during a study of blood T cell repertoires in COVID-19. On the study more broadly: Acute and convalescent COVID-19 samples came from the United States, Italy and Spain.

V gave up 4 bases and J gave up 1 base, with 18 bases separating them. This CDR3 is 17 amino acids long. Some clones are missing from TCRdb's copy, which holds only in-frame ones; the method was immunoSEQ multiplex PCR. This repertoire shows roughly 43,000 clones, roughly 90% found once; its top ten account for 7% to 9%. Sequences were obtained from peripheral blood. The chain has TRBV5-3 and TRBJ2-1; TRBD2 might be the D (5 bases). TRBV5-3 is recorded as an ORF, its role being uncertain. The receptor's source is a man in his sixties with active COVID-19. CDR3: CARSPPSPKTSYNEQFF. CDR3 sequence (DNA): TGTGCCAGAAGCCCGCCTAGCCCTAAAACGTCCTACAATGAGCAGTTCTTC.